This T cell receptor beta chain was identified during a study of T cell responses to AZD1222 COVID-19 vaccine. The overall study: Some second doses came at about 4 weeks and others at about 12 weeks; these were pooled.

Germline V gene sequence: CDR1 SEHNR, CDR2 FQNEAQ (reference sequence). Trimming left V 2 bases short and J 7 bases short, with 6 bases between. The CDR3 has 12 amino acids. About this clone itself: Its matching antigen is unknown.

Profiled with immunoSEQ multiplex PCR; TCRdb holds only in-frame clones, not every one. Of approximately 150,000 clones in the sample, around 91% were seen once. Overall study findings and caveats: With two AZD1222 doses given, Spike-specific TCR breadth and depth both rose.

The sequenced sample was peripheral blood, obtained on day 0 of AZD1222 vaccination. The sequence came from an adult in good health. The chain recombines TRBV7-9 with TRBJ2-1; D not resolved. The CDR3 here is CASSLSGNEQFF. The CDR3 DNA sequence: TGTGCCAGCAGCTTAAGTGGGAATGAGCAGTTCTTC. The variable domain in full, with the rest retrieved from reference TRBV7-9 and TRBJ2-1, is DTGVSQNPRHKITKRGQNVTFRCDPISEHNRLYWYRQTLGQGPEFLTYFQNEAQLEKSRLLSDRFSAERPKGSFSTLEIQRTEQGDSAMYLCASSLSGNEQFFGPGTRLTVL.